This is a list of T cell receptor beta chains from one sample in a study of blood T cell repertoires in COVID-19. Repertoires were generated with immunoSEQ multiplex PCR, while TCRdb's copy carries only in-frame clones and drops some. The sample carries 95,000 to 150,000 clones, roughly 89% recorded once. Sample: PBMCs or T cells enriched from blood (not recorded which). Receptors were obtained from a woman aged 25 to 39 who had recovered from COVID-19. The CDR3 runs from the conserved cysteine through the conserved F or W. Each record gives: V gene, J gene, D gene, clone size, CDR3 protein, CDR3 DNA. The D gene is left open where the match is weak. Size values are once, few and many counts, or a class for expanded clones, and some rows have none.

TRBV11-2,TRBJ2-5,TRBD1,-,CASSSDRGETQYF,TGTGCCAGCAGCTCGGACAGGGGAGAGACCCAGTACTTC
TRBV3-1/TRBV3-2,TRBJ2-3,TRBD2,-,CASSQDSGRARGTQYF,TGTGCCAGCAGCCAAGATAGCGGGAGGGCTAGAGGTACGCAGTATTTT
TRBV9,TRBJ1-1,-,-,CASSSGEWGADTEAFF,TGTGCCAGCAGTTCGGGTGAATGGGGCGCAGACACTGAAGCTTTCTTT
TRBV7-2,TRBJ1-6,-,-,CASSLIFGSENSPLHF,TGTGCCAGCAGCTTAATTTTCGGGTCGGAAAATTCACCCCTCCACTTT
TRBV10-2,TRBJ2-7,TRBD1,few,CASSETGGYEQYF,TGCGCCAGCAGTGAGACAGGGGGCTACGAGCAGTACTTC
TRBV5-1,TRBJ2-7,TRBD2,few,CASSLAASGPYEQYF,TGCGCCAGCAGCTTGGCGGCTAGCGGGCCCTACGAGCAGTACTTC
TRBV29-1,TRBJ2-5,TRBD2,-,CSGLTGLAEGETQYF,TGCAGCGGTCTCACGGGACTAGCGGAGGGGGAGACCCAGTACTTC
TRBV5-1,TRBJ1-3,-,-,CASSLRTVEGSGNTIYF,TGCGCCAGCAGCTTGCGGACAGTGGAAGGGTCTGGAAACACCATATATTTT
TRBV6-2/TRBV6-3,TRBJ2-7,TRBD2,-,CASSYGLAGLYF,TGTGCCAGCAGTTACGGGCTAGCGGGCCTCTACTTC
TRBV11-3,TRBJ2-1,TRBD2,few,CASSPGTSGIRDEQFF,TGTGCCAGCAGCCCCGGGACTAGCGGGATAAGGGATGAGCAGTTCTTC
TRBV11-2,TRBJ2-2,-,-,CASSLGVAYTGELFF,TGTGCCAGCAGCTTAGGGGTAGCGTACACCGGGGAGCTGTTTTTT
TRBV4-2,TRBJ1-5,-,-,CASSLRVPGPQHF,TGTGCCAGCAGCCTCAGGGTTCCCGGGCCCCAGCATTTT
TRBV2,TRBJ2-6,TRBD2,once,CASSPQTGGTGANVLTF,TGTGCCAGCAGTCCCCAAACGGGAGGGACTGGGGCCAACGTCCTGACTTTC
TRBV6-5,TRBJ2-2,-,-,CASIASGLAGELFF,TGTGCCAGCATCGCTAGTGGGTTGGCGGGGGAGCTGTTTTTT
TRBV18,TRBJ2-7,-,-,CASSLRETRIYEQYF,TGTGCCAGCTCTTTGAGGGAAACCAGGATCTACGAGCAGTACTTC
TRBV5-1,TRBJ1-1,-,-,CASSLVPGIDTEAFF,TGCGCCAGCAGCTTGGTCCCGGGGATAGACACTGAAGCTTTCTTT
TRBV6-4,TRBJ2-2,-,-,CASSGTNTGELFF,TGTGCCAGCAGTGGTACGAACACCGGGGAGCTGTTTTTT
TRBV10-3,TRBJ2-3,TRBD2,-,CAIGLGTDTQYF,TGTGCCATTGGACTAGGTACAGATACGCAGTATTTT
TRBV18,TRBJ2-7,TRBD1,-,CASSPGTGAYEQYF,TGTGCCAGCTCACCCGGGACAGGGGCATACGAGCAGTACTTC
TRBV21-1,TRBJ1-1,-,-,CASSMDKNTEAFF,TGTGCCAGCAGCATGGACAAAAACACTGAAGCTTTCTTT
TRBV5-5,TRBJ1-6,TRBD1,once,CASSSGTGLSYNSPLHF,TGTGCCAGCAGCTCCGGGACAGGACTCTCCTATAATTCACCCCTCCACTTT
TRBV15,TRBJ2-1,TRBD1,-,CATSRDGQGLDEQFF,TGTGCCACCAGCAGAGATGGACAGGGATTGGATGAGCAGTTCTTC
TRBV5-1,TRBJ2-2,TRBD2,-,CASSFSSGTGELFF,TGCGCCAGCAGCTTCTCTAGCGGCACCGGGGAGCTGTTTTTT
TRBV21-1,TRBJ2-5,-,few,CASSKEWVGAQETQYF,TGTGCCAGCAGCAAAGAGTGGGTGGGGGCACAAGAGACCCAGTACTTC
TRBV9,TRBJ2-5,-,-,CASSVHREDQETQYF,TGTGCCAGCAGCGTACACAGGGAAGATCAAGAGACCCAGTACTTC
TRBV29-1,TRBJ1-2,TRBD1,-,CSVDEDRAYGYTF,TGCAGCGTTGATGAGGACAGGGCCTATGGCTACACCTTC
TRBV28,TRBJ1-4,-,-,CASSPLWGQVYEKLFF,TGTGCCAGCAGTCCGTTGTGGGGGCAGGTATATGAAAAACTGTTTTTT
TRBV7-3,TRBJ2-6,-,-,CASSPGPGANVLTF,TGTGCCAGCAGCCCAGGCCCCGGGGCCAACGTCCTGACTTTC
TRBV27,TRBJ2-3,-,-,CASRLLVTTDTQYF,TGTGCCAGCAGGCTACTAGTAACCACAGATACGCAGTATTTT
TRBV9,TRBJ1-3,-,-,CASSVSGALSGNTIYF,TGTGCCAGCAGCGTATCAGGCGCACTCTCTGGAAACACCATATATTTT
TRBV19,TRBJ2-5,-,-,CASSGSVQETQYF,TGTGCCAGTAGCGGGTCAGTACAAGAGACCCAGTACTTC
TRBV9,TRBJ2-2,-,-,CASTLATGRDGELFF,TGTGCCAGCACCCTGGCAACGGGCCGGGACGGGGAGCTGTTTTTT
TRBV5-1,TRBJ2-1,TRBD1,-,CASSSGQAGDEQFF,TGCGCCAGCAGCTCAGGACAGGCCGGGGATGAGCAGTTCTTC
TRBV20-1,TRBJ1-2,-,few,CSASAGRASYGYTF,TGCAGTGCTAGTGCGGGCAGGGCCTCCTATGGCTACACCTTC
TRBV7-9,TRBJ1-2,TRBD1,-,CASSLSTGTGFGYTF,TGTGCCAGCAGTCTCTCAACCGGGACAGGGTTCGGCTACACCTTC
TRBV19,TRBJ1-1,TRBD1,-,CASSRDRGPSNTEAFF,TGTGCCAGTAGTAGGGACAGGGGGCCTTCGAACACTGAAGCTTTCTTT
TRBV11-2,TRBJ2-3,TRBD1,-,CASSLDRGRTDTQYF,TGTGCCAGCAGCCTTGACAGGGGGCGCACAGATACGCAGTATTTT
TRBV4-2,TRBJ1-4,-,-,CASSPGSRSMGMYEKLFF,TGTGCCAGCAGTCCTGGAAGTCGCTCGATGGGCATGTATGAAAAACTGTTTTTT
TRBV3-1/TRBV3-2,TRBJ2-1,TRBD2,-,CASSHGGRSYNEQFF,TGTGCCAGCAGCCATGGCGGGAGATCCTACAATGAGCAGTTCTTC
TRBV18,TRBJ2-1,-,-,CASSPLVSVSYNEQFF,TGTGCCAGCTCACCATTAGTTAGCGTCTCCTACAATGAGCAGTTCTTC
TRBV2,TRBJ2-3,TRBD1,once,CASSEAQGGLDTQYF,TGTGCCAGCAGTGAAGCACAGGGGGGTCTGGATACGCAGTATTTT
TRBV6-5,TRBJ2-1,TRBD1,-,CASSLDRGNYNEQFF,TGTGCCAGCAGTTTGGACAGGGGGAATTACAATGAGCAGTTCTTC
TRBV29-1,TRBJ2-5,-,-,CSVEGGHQETQYF,TGCAGCGTTGAAGGCGGCCACCAAGAGACCCAGTACTTC
TRBV6-5,TRBJ1-6,TRBD1,-,CASSYRQGDSPLHF,TGTGCCAGCAGTTACCGACAGGGAGATTCACCCCTCCACTTT
TRBV6-2/TRBV6-3,TRBJ1-6,TRBD1,-,CASSSTGVRSPLHF,TGTGCCAGCAGTTCGACAGGGGTAAGATCACCCCTCCACTTT
TRBV18,TRBJ2-3,TRBD2,-,CASSPWTSGSGDTQYF,TGTGCCAGCTCACCCTGGACTAGCGGGAGTGGGGATACGCAGTATTTT
TRBV5-4,TRBJ2-7,-,-,CASSLRRSSYEQYF,TGTGCCAGCAGCCTAAGAAGGAGCTCCTACGAGCAGTACTTC
TRBV18,TRBJ2-7,TRBD2,-,CASSSGLSHLGEQYF,TGTGCCAGCTCATCGGGACTATCGCATTTGGGCGAGCAGTACTTC
TRBV6-1,TRBJ1-1,-,-,CASSEPGEYTEAFF,TGTGCCAGCAGTGAACCCGGAGAATACACTGAAGCTTTCTTT
TRBV7-9,TRBJ2-1,TRBD2,-,CASSKKLRLAGVYNEQFF,TGTGCCAGCAGCAAGAAACTAAGACTAGCGGGAGTTTACAATGAGCAGTTCTTC
TRBV7-9,TRBJ2-1,TRBD2,-,CASSQRGLAANEQFF,TGTGCCAGCAGCCAAAGGGGACTAGCGGCTAATGAGCAGTTCTTC
TRBV5-6,TRBJ1-1,-,-,CASSWWGGRTEAFF,TGTGCCAGCAGCTGGTGGGGAGGAAGAACTGAAGCTTTCTTT
TRBV27,TRBJ2-1,TRBD2,-,CASGLGGAYNEQFF,TGTGCCAGCGGTTTGGGGGGGGCCTACAATGAGCAGTTCTTC
TRBV7-9,TRBJ1-1,-,-,CASSSDGRANTEAFF,TGTGCCAGCAGCTCCGATGGCAGGGCGAACACTGAAGCTTTCTTT
TRBV24-1,TRBJ2-1,TRBD2,once,CATSEYSGRAENEQFF,TGTGCCACCAGTGAATATAGCGGGAGGGCCGAAAATGAGCAGTTCTTC
TRBV5-1,TRBJ2-1,TRBD2,-,CASSLGLADEQFF,TGCGCCAGCAGCTTGGGGCTAGCGGATGAGCAGTTCTTC
TRBV6-5,TRBJ2-7,TRBD1,-,CASSKPPGQAYEQYF,TGTGCCAGCAGTAAACCCCCGGGACAGGCCTACGAGCAGTACTTC